This TCR beta chain was captured by sequencing in a study of lymphopenia after photon versus proton radiotherapy. General study findings and limits: Post-nadir diversity loss with photons came from oligoclonal expansion, particularly CD8+ Temra cells.

About this clone itself: The antigen is unknown.

V was pared by 4 bases and J by 7 bases, with 18 bases between. CDR1 is SGHDT, CDR2 YYEEEE, per germline. This CDR3 contains 15 residues. Assay: immunoSEQ multiplex PCR; the TCRdb copy retains only in-frame clones and omits some. The table includes 55,000 to 70,000 clones, about nine tenths detected once. The rearrangement uses TRBV5-6 and TRBJ1-5; possible D gene TRBD1, 6 bases. The input for sequencing was peripheral blood, taken from a patient treated with photon-based radiotherapy. The clonotype originates from an older woman with pancreatic cancer. The DNA of the CDR3 is TGTGCCAGCAGCATACTGAACAGGGCTGACCAGCCCCAGCATTTT. Translating it yields CASSILNRADQPQHF.